This T cell receptor beta chain was profiled in a study of T cell responses to AZD1222 COVID-19 vaccine. Findings and caveats of the study: Donors, mostly white British, included more females; clonal diversity was possibly underestimated. There were vaccine-associated CD4 TCRs across spike, dominant at 160-218 and 743-854.

In this sample, this clone turned up once. Its antigen is as yet unknown. The CDR3 has 12 amino acids. V lost 0 bases, J lost 5 bases, and 4 bases lay in between. Germline assignment: CDR1 SGHDN and CDR2 FVKESK. The assay was immunoSEQ multiplex PCR, and TCRdb's table has in-frame clones only and misses some. The repertoire includes approximately 200,000 clones, around 92% of them detected once, and about 9.2% sits in the top ten. This TCR derives from an adult in good health. Material: peripheral blood, obtained on day 0 of AZD1222 vaccination. The V gene is TRBV14, the J gene TRBJ2-5; D remains unclear. DNA of the CDR3: TGTGCCAGCAGCCAAGAAGGGGAGACCCAGTACTTC. Amino acids: CASSQEGETQYF. Full variable domain (missing parts from reference TRBV14 and TRBJ2-5): EAGVTQFPSHSVIEKGQTVTLRCDPISGHDNLYWYRRVMGKEIKFLLHFVKESKQDESGMPNNRFLAERTGGTYSTLKVQPAELEDSGVYFCASSQEGETQYFGPGTRLLVL.